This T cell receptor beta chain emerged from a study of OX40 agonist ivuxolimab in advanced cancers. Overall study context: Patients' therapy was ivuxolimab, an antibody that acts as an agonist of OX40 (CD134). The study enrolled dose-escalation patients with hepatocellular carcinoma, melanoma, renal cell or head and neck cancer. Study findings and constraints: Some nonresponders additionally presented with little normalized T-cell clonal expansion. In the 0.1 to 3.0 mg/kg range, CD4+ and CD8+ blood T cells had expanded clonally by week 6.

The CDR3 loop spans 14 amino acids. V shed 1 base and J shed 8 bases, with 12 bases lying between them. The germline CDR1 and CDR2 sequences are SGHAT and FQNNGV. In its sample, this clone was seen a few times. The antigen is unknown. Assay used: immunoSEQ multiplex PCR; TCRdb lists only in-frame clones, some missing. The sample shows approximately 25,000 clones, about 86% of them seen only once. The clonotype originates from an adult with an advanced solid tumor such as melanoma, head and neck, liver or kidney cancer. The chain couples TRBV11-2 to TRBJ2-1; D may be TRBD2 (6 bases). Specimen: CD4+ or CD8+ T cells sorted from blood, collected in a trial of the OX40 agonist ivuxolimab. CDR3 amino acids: CASSLGRGSYEQFF. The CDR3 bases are TGTGCCAGCAGCTTAGGGAGGGGTAGTTATGAGCAGTTCTTC. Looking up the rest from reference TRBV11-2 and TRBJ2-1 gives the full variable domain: EAGVAQSPRYKIIEKRQSVAFWCNPISGHATLYWYQQILGQGPKLLIQFQNNGVVDDSQLPKDRFSAERLKGVDSTLKIQPAKLEDSAVYLCASSLGRGSYEQFFGPGTRLTVL.